This entry describes one TCR beta chain. This specimen comes from a study of cytomegalovirus exposure and HLA in healthy donors. Germline CDR1 reads SGHTA; CDR2 reads FQGNSA. This CDR3 region has 16 residues. V gave up 3 bases and J gave up 2 bases; unmatched junction bases: 4. The PCR made use of 60 Vbeta and 13 Jbeta primers. TCRdb keeps only in-frame clones here, not all; method: immunoSEQ multiplex PCR. The table includes around 160,000 clones, approximately 71% detected once. Material: PBMCs. The receptor was isolated from a man aged 50-59 years in good health and CMV-seronegative. The rearrangement links TRBV7-2 to TRBJ2-3; TRBD2 matches 11 bases. Here the CDR3 DNA reads TGTGCCAGCAGCTTCGAACTAGCGGGGGCCACAGATACGCAGTATTTT. This codes for CASSFELAGATDTQYF.